The 23 T cell receptor beta chains below all came from one sample that was sequenced in a study of siplizumab effects on memory and regulatory T cells. Sequenced by immunoSEQ multiplex PCR; TCRdb stores in-frame clones only, minus some. The data show more than 95,000 clones, with over 85% seen just once and about 0.62% held by the top ten. The sequencing sample was made of Tregs sorted from blood. These receptors were collected from a human donor in good health.

This clone was recorded only once. The CDR3 region has the DNA TGTGCCAGCTCACAGGTTCACCAAGAGACCCAGTACTTC. This translates into CASSQVHQETQYF. The chain is built from TRBV18 and TRBJ2-5; D gene ambiguous. CDR3 size: 13 residues. In germline, CDR1 is KGHSH, CDR2 LQKENI. V was clipped by 4 bases and J by 0 bases, with 6 bases between them.

This chain links TRBV7-3 with TRBJ2-2; possibly TRBD1 for D (5 bases). CDR3 size: 15 residues. V gave up 5 bases and J gave up 2 bases, with 12 bases separating them. Germline values: CDR1 SGHTA, CDR2 FQGTGA. The CDR3 nucleotides read TGTGCCAGCAGCCGCCAGGGTGGCAACACCGGGGAGCTGTTTTTT. Amino acid sequence: CASSRQGGNTGELFF.

This chain uses TRBV4-1 with TRBJ1-3; D gene ambiguous. From germline, CDR1 is MGHRA and CDR2 YSYEKL. Deletions cut 2 bases from V and 0 bases from J, with 2 bases between. The CDR3 spans 13 residues. CDR3 region: CASSQTSGNTIYF. The CDR3 coding sequence is TGCGCCAGCAGCCAAACCTCTGGAAACACCATATATTTT.

V is TRBV15 and J is TRBJ1-6; D is uncertain. Trimming stripped 0 bases from V and 7 bases from J, with 10 bases between. Germline V gene sequence: CDR1 LNHNV, CDR2 YYDKDF (reference sequence). The CDR3 has 15 residues. CDR3 in DNA: TGTGCCACCAGCAGAGATTACTGGGGAAATTCACCCCTCCACTTT. This gives the protein CATSRDYWGNSPLHF. The whole variable domain, filled in from reference TRBV15 and TRBJ1-6, reads DAMVIQNPRYQVTQFGKPVTLSCSQTLNHNVMYWYQQKSSQAPKLLFHYYDKDFNNEADTPDNFQSRRPNTSFCFLDIRSPGLGDTAMYLCATSRDYWGNSPLHFGNGTRLTVT.

The rearrangement uses TRBV6-6 and TRBJ1-5; TRBD1 might be the D (6 bases). V lost 4 bases and J lost 7, with 14 bases in between. Germline V lookup: CDR1 MNHNY, CDR2 SVGAGI (reference sequence). The CDR3 spans 14 residues. The CDR3, as DNA: TGTGCCAGCAGTTCGACAGGTTCTGGGCAGCCCCAGCATTTT. This translates into CASSSTGSGQPQHF.

The rearrangement uses TRBV27 and TRBJ2-7; TRBD2 matches 16 bases. The ends lost 3 bases at V and 3 bases at J; junction bases unmatched: 5. Germline CDR1 is MNHEY and CDR2 is SMNVEV (reference sequence). The CDR3 runs to 17 residues. As DNA, the CDR3 is TGTGCCAGCAGTTTCCGCGGGACTAGCGGGAGGGACTACGAGCAGTACTTC. Encoded protein: CASSFRGTSGRDYEQYF.

The chain employs TRBV5-4 and TRBJ1-2, with a weak D call TRBD1 (6 bases). The ends were cut back, 4 bases at V and 2 bases at J, with 18 bases in the middle. CDR1 and CDR2 (germline): SGHNT, YYREEE (reference sequence). The CDR3 has 16 residues. Written as DNA, the CDR3 is TGTGCCAGCAGCGCCGTACTGAGGGGGGGGAACTATGGCTACACCTTC. Amino acid sequence: CASSAVLRGGNYGYTF.

The chain has TRBV5-1 and TRBJ2-5; the D gene could be TRBD1 or TRBD2 (6 bases each). In germline, CDR1 is SGHRS, CDR2 YFSETQ. Trimming stripped 2 bases from V and 4 bases from J, with 9 bases between. The CDR3 is 13 residues long. The CDR3 DNA is TGCGCCAGCAGCTTCAGGGGAGGAGAGACCCAGTACTTC. The encoded protein is CASSFRGGETQYF.

The genes are TRBV11-3 and TRBJ2-1, with 11 bases lining up with TRBD1. V shed 5 bases, J shed 4 bases, and the junction held 4 bases outside the gene matches. The length of the CDR3 is 15 residues. Per germline, CDR1 SGHNT and CDR2 YENEEA. The CDR3 DNA follows: TGTGCCAGCAGCCAGGGACAGGGGGAATACAATGAGCAGTTCTTC. The encoded protein is CASSQGQGEYNEQFF.

The V call is TRBV29-1, the J call TRBJ2-7; 7 nucleotides line up with TRBD1. J gave up 6 bases and V 4 bases, and 6 bases lay outside the gene matches. CDR3 length: 12 residues. Germline V lookup: CDR1 SQVTM, CDR2 ANQGSEA. DNA for the CDR3: TGCAGCGTTGGACAGGGTTACAGCGAGCAGTACTTC. Encoded protein: CSVGQGYSEQYF.

The chain uses TRBV19 and TRBJ2-7; 7 positions match TRBD1. CDR1 and CDR2 (germline): LNHDA, SQIVND (reference sequence). The V and J ends lost 2 bases and 6 bases, in that order; junction bases with no gene match: 7. This CDR3 spans 14 amino acids. The CDR3 nucleotides read TGTGCCAGTAGTATAAACAGGGGATGGGCCGAGCAGTACTTC. It codes for CASSINRGWAEQYF.

V gene TRBV2 combines with J gene TRBJ2-3; D is ambiguous. V was shortened by 7 bases and J by 2 bases, with 13 bases between the two germline ends. Looked up from germline, CDR1 is SNHLY and CDR2 is FYNNEI. CDR3 length: 14 amino acids. The CDR3 is CASNRNLLTDTQYF. CDR3 DNA: TGTGCCAGCAATCGGAACTTACTCACAGATACGCAGTATTTT.

This chain's CDR3 is CASSLGGVETQYF. Here the CDR3 DNA reads TGTGCCAGCAGCTTAGGTGGAGTGGAGACCCAGTACTTC. The chain combines TRBV11-2 with TRBJ2-5; no clear D gene. The CDR3 covers 13 residues. Trimming pared 1 base from V and 5 bases from J, leaving 8 bases between. CDR1 and CDR2 from the germline V gene are SGHAT and FQNNGV.

V usage is TRBV30 and J usage is TRBJ1-2; D call uncertain. Germline CDR1 is GTSNPN and CDR2 is SVGIG (reference sequence). With 0 bases removed from V and 4 bases from J, the gap between germline ends came to 6 bases. The length of the CDR3 is 12 residues. The CDR3 spells CAWSVGRYGYTF. The CDR3 bases are TGTGCCTGGAGTGTAGGGCGCTATGGCTACACCTTC.

V is TRBV6-5 and J is TRBJ1-2; 9 bases agree with TRBD1. CDR1 and CDR2 (germline): MNHEY, SVGAGI. The V and J ends lost 6 bases and 5 bases, in that order; junction bases with no gene match: 4. The CDR3 covers 13 residues. CDR3 loop: CASSLDRGYGYTF. For the CDR3, the DNA is TGTGCCAGCAGCTTGGACAGGGGATATGGCTACACCTTC.

The chain couples TRBV7-9 to TRBJ1-1; D is uncertain. CDR3 size: 12 residues. Trimming pared 1 base from V and 4 bases from J, leaving 4 bases between. Germline V gene sequence: CDR1 SEHNR, CDR2 FQNEAQ (reference sequence). The CDR3 protein is CASSLVTTEAFF. The CDR3 DNA is TGTGCCAGCAGCTTAGTAACCACTGAAGCTTTCTTT. Full variable domain (missing parts from reference TRBV7-9 and TRBJ1-1): DTGVSQNPRHKITKRGQNVTFRCDPISEHNRLYWYRQTLGQGPEFLTYFQNEAQLEKSRLLSDRFSAERPKGSFSTLEIQRTEQGDSAMYLCASSLVTTEAFFGQGTRLTVV.

This clone was observed a single time. The chain has TRBV11-3 and TRBJ1-2, with 10 bases aligning to TRBD1. The germline V gene encodes CDR1 SGHNT and CDR2 YENEEA. The V segment lost 10 bases and the J segment 8 bases; nucleotides outside the gene matches: 19. The CDR3 totals 16 residues. The CDR3 is CATPWGGQGFSRGYTF. The CDR3 DNA reads as TGTGCCACTCCCTGGGGGGGACAGGGGTTTTCTCGGGGCTACACCTTC. The full variable domain, rest sourced from reference TRBV11-3 and TRBJ1-2, is EAGVVQSPRYKIIEKKQPVAFWCNPISGHNTLYWYLQNLGQGPELLIRYENEEAVDDSQLPKDRFSAERLKGVDSTLKIQPAELGDSAVYLCATPWGGQGFSRGYTFGSGTRLTVV.

The rearrangement joins TRBV29-1 to TRBJ1-1, with D maybe TRBD1 (5 bases). Trimming shortened V by 8 bases and J by 0 bases, and 19 bases separated the two germline ends. The CDR3 extends over 15 amino acids. The germline CDR1 and CDR2 sequences are SQVTM and ANQGSEA. CDR3 DNA: TGCAGCCCACGGGACTTCGATTCCATGAACACTGAAGCTTTCTTT. The encoded protein is CSPRDFDSMNTEAFF.

CDR3 residues: CASSLLLGLAGVPDTQYF. CDR3 in DNA: TGTGCCAGCAGTTTACTATTGGGCCTAGCGGGAGTCCCAGATACGCAGTATTTT. The genes are TRBV27 and TRBJ2-3, with 10 bases that match TRBD2. Germline V gene sequence: CDR1 MNHEY, CDR2 SMNVEV (reference sequence). V was pared by 2 bases and J by 4 bases, with 12 bases of the junction left unmatched. CDR3 length equals 18 residues.

The genes are TRBV14 and TRBJ1-4, with TRBD1 identical over 8 bases. V was pared by 5 bases and J by 8 bases, with 10 bases of the junction left unmatched. The CDR3 sequence is 15 residues long. The germline V gene has CDR1 SGHDN and CDR2 FVKESK. CDR3 protein: CASSKYGQGWEKLFF. The CDR3 DNA sequence: TGTGCCAGCAGCAAATACGGACAGGGTTGGGAAAAACTGTTTTTT.

As for this clone: A read error may account for a junction end that differs from germline. The identical CDR3 is also encoded by other nucleotide sequences in the sample. The gene calls are TRBV5-1 and TRBJ1-1; possible D gene TRBD1, 6 bases. CDR1 SGHRS and CDR2 YFSETQ come from the germline V gene. The CDR3 contains 15 residues. CDR3 in DNA: TGCGCCAGCAGCTTGTCCGGGGGCGGTAACACTGAGGCTTTCTTT. Amino acids: CASSLSGGGNTEAFF.

The chain joins TRBV5-1 to TRBJ1-2; 10 bases align to TRBD1. The germline V gene has CDR1 SGHRS and CDR2 YFSETQ. The CDR3 loop spans 16 amino acids. The junction had 12 bases not matched to a gene; V was cut back by 2 bases and J by 8 bases. The CDR3 nucleotides are TGCGCCAGCAGCTTTACCGGGACAGGGGATGGTGGCGGCTACACCTTC. This gives the protein CASSFTGTGDGGGYTF.

The CDR3 loop is CASSLLGDYGYTF. CDR3 DNA sequence: TGTGCCAGCAGTTTATTGGGGGATTATGGCTACACCTTC. The rearrangement joins TRBV28 to TRBJ1-2; a possible D gene is TRBD1 (5 bases). Germline assignment: CDR1 MDHEN and CDR2 SYDVKM. This CDR3 is 13 amino acids long. V lost 1 base, J lost 5 bases, and 8 bases lay in between.